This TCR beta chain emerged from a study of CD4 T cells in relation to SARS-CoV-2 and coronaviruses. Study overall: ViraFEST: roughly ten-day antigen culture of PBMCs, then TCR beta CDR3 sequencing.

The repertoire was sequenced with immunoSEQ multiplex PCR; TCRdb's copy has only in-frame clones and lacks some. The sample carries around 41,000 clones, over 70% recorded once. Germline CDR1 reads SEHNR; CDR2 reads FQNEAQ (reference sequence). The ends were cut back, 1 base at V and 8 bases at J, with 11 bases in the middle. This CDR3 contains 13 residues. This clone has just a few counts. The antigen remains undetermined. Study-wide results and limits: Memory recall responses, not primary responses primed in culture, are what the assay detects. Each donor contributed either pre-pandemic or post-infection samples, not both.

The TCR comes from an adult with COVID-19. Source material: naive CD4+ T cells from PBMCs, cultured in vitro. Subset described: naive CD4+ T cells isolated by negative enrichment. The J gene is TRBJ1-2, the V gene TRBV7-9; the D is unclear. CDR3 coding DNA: TGTGCCAGCAGCTTAGGAGTTTTACCCGGCTACACCTTC. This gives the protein CASSLGVLPGYTF.